This T cell receptor beta chain was sequenced in a study of T-cell memory formation after mild COVID-19 listed by TCRdb under 2021. As for the study more broadly: TCR sequence clusters from the two donors were largely donor specific. In a couple of donors, T-cell clones that expanded and contracted after mild COVID-19 were followed by sequencing TCRalpha and TCRbeta repertoires longitudinally. The cohort comprised two young, previously healthy adult volunteers, one female and one male. The paper as a whole reports these results and caveats: The second-wave clones that peaked on day 37 were not confirmed to be SARS-CoV-2 specific. Some responding clones were detected in pre-infection memory, which suggested that pre-existing cross-reactive memory T cells had joined the SARS-CoV-2 response. Contracting CD4+ clones turned up mainly in the CM and EM memory subsets, whereas EMRA was where CD8+ clones were enriched. Clones contracting from day 15 to 85 had balanced CD4/CD8 phenotypes, while a second wave expanding from day 15 to 37 was biased towards CD4+. The study covered only two mild cases, and larger cohorts including severe cases with pre-infection samples were considered necessary.

The run used an Illumina NovaSeq 6000. TCRalpha and TCRbeta cDNA libraries were built by 5'RACE with constant-segment primers, adding sample barcodes and unique molecular identifiers. Trizol reagent was used to extract RNA from every sample. Library amplification was performed in two PCR steps, and a second sample barcode and Illumina TruSeq adapters were introduced in the second step. Sequencing of libraries was performed on an Illumina NovaSeq with 2 x 150 bp paired-end reads. The study's processing was this. Demultiplexing of reads and collapsing into UMI-guided consensus sequences were performed with migec v1.2.7. Using mixcr v2.1.11, UMI consensuses were aligned to TRA and TRB V and J templates and then assembled into clonotypes. Clonotypes were classified as expanded or contracted when called significant by both edgeR and NoisET, with noise models trained on biological replicates. edgeR calls used a false discovery rate-adjusted p below 0.01 and a log2 fold-change threshold of 1. As an exploratory analysis of dynamics, max-normalized trajectories of the 1000 most abundant clonotypes were examined with PCA combined with hierarchical clustering. Each responding clone was given a CD4 or CD8 phenotype based on the CD4+ and CD8+ repertoires, which had been sequenced separately. TCRdb passed the public sequencing reads through fastp at Q25 and MiXCR, retaining productive beta sequences. Rows with a matching CDR3 protein are joined into one entry that keeps the most common DNA and genes. TCRdb, not the original authors, processed these V and J calls. Recorded for this sample are around 340,000 distinct CDR3 sequences; more than 15% of them occurred a single time. More than 20% of the sample is in the top ten clones.

A note on this clonotype: What this receptor recognizes is not known. Per-base qualities were not stored, and no clone one base away is much larger.

From the cysteine up to the phenylalanine, the CDR3 has a length of 17 residues. Only CDR3 DNA is held: 51 bases, read in frame from base 1. CDR1 SGHAT and CDR2 FQDESV were looked up in the germline V gene (reference sequence). Germline trimming: 1 base from V, 10 bases from J; junction bases outside gene matches: 10. Ficoll-Paque density gradient centrifugation was used to isolate PBMCs. The receptor was derived from a man younger than 30 who had mild COVID-19 (a few samples of this study predate the infection). The sample titles of this study are shuffled in the database, so cell type and time point are left out; the donor was told from shared clones. The sequenced sample was PBMCs or a T cell subset sorted from them (not recorded which). Recombination linked TRBV11-1 to TRBJ2-1, and 13 bases in between align with TRBD2. Here the CDR3 is given as CASSLGALAGGLGEQFF. The sequenced DNA: TGTGCCAGCAGCTTAGGGGCACTAGCGGGGGGGCTCGGAGAGCAGTTCTTC. This CDR3, with the reference TRBV11-1 and TRBJ2-1 proteins standing in past its ends, gives the full variable domain EAEVAQSPRYKITEKSQAVAFWCDPISGHATLYWYRQILGQGPELLVQFQDESVVDDSQLPKDRFSAERLKGVDSTLKIQPAELGDSAMYLCASSLGALAGGLGEQFFGPGTRLTVL.